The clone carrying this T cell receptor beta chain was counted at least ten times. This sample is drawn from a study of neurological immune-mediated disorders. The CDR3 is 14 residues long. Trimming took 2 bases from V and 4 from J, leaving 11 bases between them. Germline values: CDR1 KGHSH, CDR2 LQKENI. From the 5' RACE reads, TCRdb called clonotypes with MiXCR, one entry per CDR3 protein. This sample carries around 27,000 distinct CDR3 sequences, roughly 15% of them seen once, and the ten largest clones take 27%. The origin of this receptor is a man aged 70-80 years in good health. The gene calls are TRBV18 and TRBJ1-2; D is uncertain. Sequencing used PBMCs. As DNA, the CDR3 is TGTGCCAGCTCACCAGAGGTCACAACCTATGGCTACACCTTC. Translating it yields CASSPEVTTYGYTF.